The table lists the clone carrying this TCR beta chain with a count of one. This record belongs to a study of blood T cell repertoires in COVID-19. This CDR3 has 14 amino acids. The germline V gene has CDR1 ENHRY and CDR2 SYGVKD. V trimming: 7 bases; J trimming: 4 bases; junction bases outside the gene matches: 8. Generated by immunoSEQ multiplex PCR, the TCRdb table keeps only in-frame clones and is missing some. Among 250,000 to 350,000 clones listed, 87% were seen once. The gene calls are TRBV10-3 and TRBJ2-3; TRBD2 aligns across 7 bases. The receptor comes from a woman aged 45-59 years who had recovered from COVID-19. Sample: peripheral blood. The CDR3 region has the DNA TGTGCCATCAATCGGCGGGAGCTATCAGATACGCAGTATTTT. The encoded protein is CAINRRELSDTQYF.